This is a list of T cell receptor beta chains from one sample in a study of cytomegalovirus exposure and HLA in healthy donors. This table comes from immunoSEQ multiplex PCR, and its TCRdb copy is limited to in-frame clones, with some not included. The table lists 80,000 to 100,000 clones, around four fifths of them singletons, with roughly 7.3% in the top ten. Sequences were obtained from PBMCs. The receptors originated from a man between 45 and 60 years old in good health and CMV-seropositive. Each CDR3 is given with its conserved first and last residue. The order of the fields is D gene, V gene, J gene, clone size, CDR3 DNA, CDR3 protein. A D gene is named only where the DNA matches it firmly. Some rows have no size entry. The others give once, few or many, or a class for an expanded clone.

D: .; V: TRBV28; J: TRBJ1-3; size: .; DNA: TGTGCCAGCAGTTGGAGGGAAGGGTCTGGAAACACCATATATTTT; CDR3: CASSWREGSGNTIYF
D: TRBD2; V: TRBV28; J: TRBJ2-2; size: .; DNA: TGTGCCAGCAGTCCTCTAGCGGTGAACACCGGGGAGCTGTTTTTT; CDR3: CASSPLAVNTGELFF
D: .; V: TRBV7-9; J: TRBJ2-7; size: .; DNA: TGTGCCAGCAGCCCCTCCGGGGGATACGAGCAGTACTTC; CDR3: CASSPSGGYEQYF
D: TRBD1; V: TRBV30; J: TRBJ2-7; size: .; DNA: TGTGCCTGGAAGGGCGTATCTACCGGGACAGGGGAATCCTACGAGCAGTACTTC; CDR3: CAWKGVSTGTGESYEQYF
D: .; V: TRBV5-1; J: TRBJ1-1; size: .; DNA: TGCGCCAGCAGCTTGAGATCAGGGGTGAAAACTGAAGCTTTCTTT; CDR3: CASSLRSGVKTEAFF
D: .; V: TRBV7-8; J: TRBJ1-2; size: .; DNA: TGTGCCAGCAGCCCGGGGACTTACCCCTTC; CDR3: CASSPGTYPF
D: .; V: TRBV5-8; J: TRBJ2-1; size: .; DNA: TGTGCCAGCAGCGATCTGGGACTCCCGTCAAATGAGCAGTTCTTC; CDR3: CASSDLGLPSNEQFF
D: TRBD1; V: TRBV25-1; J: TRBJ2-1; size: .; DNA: TGTGCCAGCACCTCCACCCAGGGGGCCTATTCAGAGCAGTTCTTC; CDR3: CASTSTQGAYSEQFF
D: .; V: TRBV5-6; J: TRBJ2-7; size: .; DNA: TGTGCCAGCAGCTTGGACATACCCTACGAGCAGTACTTC; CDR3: CASSLDIPYEQYF
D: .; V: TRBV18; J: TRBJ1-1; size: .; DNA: TGTGCCAGCTCACTTATCGGTCCGGGGAACACTGAAGCTTTCTTT; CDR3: CASSLIGPGNTEAFF
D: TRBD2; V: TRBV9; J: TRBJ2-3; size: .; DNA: TGTGCCAGCAGCCCCTCCGGGGGGGGATATACAGATACGCAGTATTTT; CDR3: CASSPSGGGYTDTQYF
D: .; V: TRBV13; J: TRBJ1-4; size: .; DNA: TGTGCCAGCAGCTTAGGGGCAAATGGACTGTTTTTT; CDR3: CASSLGANGLFF
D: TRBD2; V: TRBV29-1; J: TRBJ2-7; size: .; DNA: TGCAGCGTGGGGGGGGGCTACGAGCAGTACTTC; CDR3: CSVGGGYEQYF
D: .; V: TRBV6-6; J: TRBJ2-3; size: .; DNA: TGTGCCAGCAGATCAGCGGGCCAGGCAACAGATACGCAGTATTTT; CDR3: CASRSAGQATDTQYF
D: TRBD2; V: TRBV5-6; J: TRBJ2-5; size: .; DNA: TGTGCCAGCAGCTTGGCCGGACTAGCTGAGACCCAGTACTTC; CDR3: CASSLAGLAETQYF
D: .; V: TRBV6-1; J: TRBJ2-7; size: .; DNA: TGTGCCAGCCGCAACGGTTACGAGCAGTACTTC; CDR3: CASRNGYEQYF
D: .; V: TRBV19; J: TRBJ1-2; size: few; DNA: TGTGCCAGTAGTATTGCGGCCGGCGGCGCTAACTATGGCTACCCCTTC; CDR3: CASSIAAGGANYGYPF
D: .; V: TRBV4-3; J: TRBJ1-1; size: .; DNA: TGCGCCAGCAGCCCTTGTTACACTGAAGCTTTCTTT; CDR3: CASSPCYTEAFF
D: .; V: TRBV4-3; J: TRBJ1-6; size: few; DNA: TGCGCCAGCAGCCCACAGGGTAACAGCTCACCCCTCCACTTT; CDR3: CASSPQGNSSPLHF
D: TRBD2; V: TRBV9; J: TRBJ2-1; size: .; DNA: TGTGCCAGCAGCGACATGAGACTAGCGGGGGTCCATGAGCAGTTCTTC; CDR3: CASSDMRLAGVHEQFF
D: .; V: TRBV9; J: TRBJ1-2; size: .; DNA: TGTGCCAGCAGCGTAACAGCCCACGACAGTAATTATGGCTACACCTTC; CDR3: CASSVTAHDSNYGYTF
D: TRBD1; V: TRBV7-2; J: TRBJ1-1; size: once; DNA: TGTGCCAGCAGCTTACTCTCGACAGGGGACACTGAAGCTTTCTTT; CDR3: CASSLLSTGDTEAFF
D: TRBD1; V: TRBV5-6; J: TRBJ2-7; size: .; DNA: TGTGCCAGCAGCCCCCTGGACAGGAAAGTCTACGAGCAGTACTTC; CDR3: CASSPLDRKVYEQYF
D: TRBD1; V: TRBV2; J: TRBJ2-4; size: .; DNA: TGTGCCAGCAGTCCGGGACAGCTAGCCAAAAACATTCAGTACTTC; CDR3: CASSPGQLAKNIQYF
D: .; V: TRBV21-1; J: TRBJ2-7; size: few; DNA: TGTGCCAGCAGCCGTAAGGACAGTGGTGACGAGCAGTACTTC; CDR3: CASSRKDSGDEQYF
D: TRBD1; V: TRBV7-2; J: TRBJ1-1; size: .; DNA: TGTGCCAGCAGCTCCCCCGGACAGGGGTTTTTAGCTTTCTTT; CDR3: CASSSPGQGFLAFF
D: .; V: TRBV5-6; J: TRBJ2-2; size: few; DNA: TGTGCCAGCAGCCCCTCAAACGGCGCGAGGACCGGGGAGCTGTTTTTT; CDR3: CASSPSNGARTGELFF
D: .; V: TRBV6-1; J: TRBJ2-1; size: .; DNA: TGTGCCAGCTCTCTGGGGGCAGGGATGAATGAGCAGTTCTTC; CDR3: CASSLGAGMNEQFF
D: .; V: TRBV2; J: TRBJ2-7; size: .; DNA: TGTGCCAGCAGTGCCAGTGCCGGGAGCTCCTACGAGCAGTACTTC; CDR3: CASSASAGSSYEQYF
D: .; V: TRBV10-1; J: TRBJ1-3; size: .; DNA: TGCGCCAGCAGTGAAACAGGGATCTCTGGAAACACCATATATTTT; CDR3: CASSETGISGNTIYF
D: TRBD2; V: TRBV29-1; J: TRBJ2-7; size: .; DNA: TGCAGCGTTGAACCCCTGCGGAGGAGCGGGGGCTCCTACGAGCAGTACTTC; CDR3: CSVEPLRRSGGSYEQYF
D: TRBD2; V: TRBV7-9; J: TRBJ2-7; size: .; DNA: TGTGCCAGCAGTCATTTGACTAGCGGGGGCCTAAGAAGCTCCTACGAGCAGTACTTC; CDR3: CASSHLTSGGLRSSYEQYF
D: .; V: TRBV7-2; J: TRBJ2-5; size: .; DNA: TGTGCCAGCAGCTTGGGCGGGTCTCTCCAAGAGACCCAGTACTTC; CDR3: CASSLGGSLQETQYF
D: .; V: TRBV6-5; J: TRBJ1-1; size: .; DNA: TGTGCCAGCAGTTACAGGGGGTATTTCGCTGAAGCTTTCTTT; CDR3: CASSYRGYFAEAFF
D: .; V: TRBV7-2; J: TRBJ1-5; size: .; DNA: TGTGCCAGCACGACCCAGGGCAATCAGCCCCAGCATTTT; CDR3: CASTTQGNQPQHF
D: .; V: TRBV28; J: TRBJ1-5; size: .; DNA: TGTGCCAGCAGTTTACTGTCCGGTATGAGTCAGCCCCAGCATTTT; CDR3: CASSLLSGMSQPQHF
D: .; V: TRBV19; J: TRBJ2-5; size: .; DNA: TGTGCCAGTAGTGGGGAGGGGGGGCTCCGGGAGACCCAGTACTTC; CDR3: CASSGEGGLRETQYF
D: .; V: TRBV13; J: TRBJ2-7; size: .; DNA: TGTGCCAGCAGCTTGAGGACAAACTACGAGCAGTACTTC; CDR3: CASSLRTNYEQYF
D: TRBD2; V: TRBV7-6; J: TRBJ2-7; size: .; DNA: TGTGCCAGCAGCTTCCTCGGGACTAGCGGGCGTGGGACCTACGAGCAGTACTTC; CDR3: CASSFLGTSGRGTYEQYF
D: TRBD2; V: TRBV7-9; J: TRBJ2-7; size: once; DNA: TGTGCCAGCAGCCGTCGGACTAGCGGGGGGGACGAGCAGTACTTC; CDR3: CASSRRTSGGDEQYF
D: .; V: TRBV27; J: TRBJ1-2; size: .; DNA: .; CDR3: CASSFALGSTGGYGYPF
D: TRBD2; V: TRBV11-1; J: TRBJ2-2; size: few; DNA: TGTGCCAGCAGCTTAGATCGCGGGGGGTTCACCGGGGAGCTGTTTTTT; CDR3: CASSLDRGGFTGELFF
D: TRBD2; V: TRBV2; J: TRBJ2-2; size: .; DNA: TGTGCCAGCAGTGAAGTTAGCGGGGTAAACACCGGGGAGCTGTTTTTT; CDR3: CASSEVSGVNTGELFF
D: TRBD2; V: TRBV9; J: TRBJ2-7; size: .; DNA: TGTGCCAGCAGCCGCGATCTAGCGGGGGAGACCTACGAGCAGTACTTC; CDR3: CASSRDLAGETYEQYF
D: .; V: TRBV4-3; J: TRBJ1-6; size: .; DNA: TGCGCCAGCAGCCAAGGGGCGGGTACCGCTAATTCACCCCTCCACTTT; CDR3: CASSQGAGTANSPLHF
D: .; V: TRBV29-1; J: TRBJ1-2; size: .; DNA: TGCAGCGTTGAAGATCGAGGAGGCAGGGGCCATGGCTACACCTTC; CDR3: CSVEDRGGRGHGYTF
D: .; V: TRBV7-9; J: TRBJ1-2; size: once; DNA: TGTGCCAGCAGCCCCGGGAGGGTGAGCTATGGCTACACCTTC; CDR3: CASSPGRVSYGYTF
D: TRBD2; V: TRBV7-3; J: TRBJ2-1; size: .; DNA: TGTGCCAGCAGCTTCGGACTAGCCACCTACAATGAGCAGTTCTTC; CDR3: CASSFGLATYNEQFF
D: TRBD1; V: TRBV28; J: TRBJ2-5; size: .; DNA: TGTGCCAGCAGTCCCCTGGGACAGGGAGAGACCCAGTACTTC; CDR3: CASSPLGQGETQYF
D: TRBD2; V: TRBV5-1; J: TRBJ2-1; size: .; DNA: TGCGCCAGCAGCTTGGTTAGCGGGGGGCGATACAATGAGCAGTTCTTC; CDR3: CASSLVSGGRYNEQFF
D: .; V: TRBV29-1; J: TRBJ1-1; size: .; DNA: TGCAGCGTTTCCCCTACTATTGAGGCTTTCTTT; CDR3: CSVSPTIEAFF
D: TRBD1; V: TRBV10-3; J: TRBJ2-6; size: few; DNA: TGTGCCATCAGTGGGGGGACAGGGGCCGGGGCCAACGTCCTGACTTTC; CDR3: CAISGGTGAGANVLTF
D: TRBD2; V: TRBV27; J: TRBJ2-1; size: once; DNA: TGTGCCAGCAGTGAACGGACTAGCGGGGGGTACAATGAGCAGTTCTTC; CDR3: CASSERTSGGYNEQFF